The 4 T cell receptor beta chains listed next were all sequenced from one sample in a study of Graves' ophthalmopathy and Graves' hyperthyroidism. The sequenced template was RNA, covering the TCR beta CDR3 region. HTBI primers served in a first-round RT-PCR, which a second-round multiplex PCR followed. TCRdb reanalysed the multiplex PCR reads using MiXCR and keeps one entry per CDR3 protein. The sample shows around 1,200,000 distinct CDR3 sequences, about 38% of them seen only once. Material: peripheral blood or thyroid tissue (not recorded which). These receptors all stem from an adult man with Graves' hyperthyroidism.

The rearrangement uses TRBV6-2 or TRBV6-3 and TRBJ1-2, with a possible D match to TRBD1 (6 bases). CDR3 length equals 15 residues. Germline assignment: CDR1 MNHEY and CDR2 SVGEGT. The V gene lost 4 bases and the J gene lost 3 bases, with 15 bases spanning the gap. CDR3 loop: CASSSPPGQHYGYTF. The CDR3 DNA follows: TGTGCCAGCAGTTCCCCCCCGGGACAACACTATGGCTACACCTTC.

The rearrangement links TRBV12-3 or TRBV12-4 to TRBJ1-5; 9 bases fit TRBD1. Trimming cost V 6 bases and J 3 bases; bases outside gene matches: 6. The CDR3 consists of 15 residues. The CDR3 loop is CASRLTGGDNQPQHF. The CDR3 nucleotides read TGTGCCAGCAGGCTGACAGGGGGGGACAATCAGCCCCAGCATTTT.

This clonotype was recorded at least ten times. CDR3 residues: CASSEFGQGSLETQYF. The DNA for the CDR3 is TGTGCCAGCAGTGAATTTGGACAGGGGAGTCTGGAGACCCAGTACTTC. The J gene is TRBJ2-5, the V gene TRBV25-1, with TRBD1 matching over 9 bases. The length of the CDR3 is 16 residues. The V segment lost 1 base and the J segment 5 bases; nucleotides outside the gene matches: 8. Germline V gene sequence: CDR1 MGHDK, CDR2 SYGVNS.

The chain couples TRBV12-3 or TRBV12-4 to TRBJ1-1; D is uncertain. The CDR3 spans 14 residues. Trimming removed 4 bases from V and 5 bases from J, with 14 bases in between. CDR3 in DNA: TGTGCCAGCAGTTACTCGTATGTTTGGACTGAAGCTTTCTTT. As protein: CASSYSYVWTEAFF.